The 5 T cell receptor beta chains in this list originate from one sample, sequenced in a study of T cell responses to AZD1222 COVID-19 vaccine. The assay was immunoSEQ multiplex PCR, and TCRdb's table has in-frame clones only and misses some. The sample records 180,000 or so clones, about nine tenths being singletons. The source material was peripheral blood, sampled 28 days after the second AZD1222 dose. The receptors stem from an adult who received the AZD1222 COVID-19 vaccine.

The rearrangement links TRBV30 to TRBJ2-7; TRBD1 aligns across 8 bases. Germline V CDR1 and CDR2: GTSNPN, SVGIG (reference sequence). V was pared by 1 base and J by 12 bases, with 11 bases of the junction left unmatched. CDR3 length: 13 residues. The chain's CDR3 is CAWSAGAGGKGYF. CDR3 sequence (DNA): TGTGCCTGGAGTGCGGGGGCAGGGGGCAAGGGGTACTTC. The full variable domain, in which reference TRBV30 and TRBJ2-7 provide the parts outside the CDR3, is SQTIHQWPATLVQPVGSPLSLECTVEGTSNPNLYWYRQAAGRGLQLLFYSVGIGQISSEVPQNLSASRPQDRQFILSSKKLLLSDSGFYLCAWSAGAGGKGYFGPGTRLTVT.

This chain connects TRBV30 to TRBJ1-5; TRBD1 is a possible D gene (5 bases). The germline V gene has CDR1 GTSNPN and CDR2 SVGIG (reference sequence). The CDR3 runs to 13 residues. V shed 0 bases and J shed 4 bases, with 7 bases lying between them. The CDR3 is CAWSVGGNQPQHF. CDR3 nucleotide sequence: TGTGCCTGGAGTGTCGGGGGAAATCAGCCCCAGCATTTT. The entire variable domain, with the rest obtained from reference TRBV30 and TRBJ1-5, is as follows: SQTIHQWPATLVQPVGSPLSLECTVEGTSNPNLYWYRQAAGRGLQLLFYSVGIGQISSEVPQNLSASRPQDRQFILSSKKLLLSDSGFYLCAWSVGGNQPQHFGDGTRLSIL.

The gene calls are TRBV5-6 and TRBJ1-1; 7 bases agree with TRBD1. V lost 0 bases to trimming and J lost 0 bases; unmatched junction nucleotides: 5. The germline gives CDR1 SGHDT, CDR2 YYEEEE. This CDR3 has 16 amino acids. CDR3 nucleotides: TGTGCCAGCAGCTTGGACAGGGGAAATTTGAACACTGAAGCTTTCTTT. Its protein is CASSLDRGNLNTEAFF.

This clone was observed a single time. This sequence joins TRBV18 and TRBJ1-5; D not certain. The germline V gene has CDR1 KGHSH and CDR2 LQKENI. This CDR3 has 15 residues. Between the trimmed V and J ends, which lost 1 base and 1 base, there was a span of 8 bases. CDR3: CASSPLADSNQPQHF. The DNA of the CDR3 is TGTGCCAGCTCACCACTGGCAGACAGCAATCAGCCCCAGCATTTT.

The chain recombines TRBV3-1 (or the pseudogene TRBV3-2) with TRBJ2-1; D gene ambiguous. The CDR3 is 11 residues long. V was clipped by 2 bases and J by 11 bases, with 7 bases between them. Germline values: CDR1 LGHDT, CDR2 YNNKEL (reference sequence). In DNA, the CDR3 is TGTGCCAGCAGCCAACTTAATAAGCAGTTCTTC. This encodes CASSQLNKQFF.